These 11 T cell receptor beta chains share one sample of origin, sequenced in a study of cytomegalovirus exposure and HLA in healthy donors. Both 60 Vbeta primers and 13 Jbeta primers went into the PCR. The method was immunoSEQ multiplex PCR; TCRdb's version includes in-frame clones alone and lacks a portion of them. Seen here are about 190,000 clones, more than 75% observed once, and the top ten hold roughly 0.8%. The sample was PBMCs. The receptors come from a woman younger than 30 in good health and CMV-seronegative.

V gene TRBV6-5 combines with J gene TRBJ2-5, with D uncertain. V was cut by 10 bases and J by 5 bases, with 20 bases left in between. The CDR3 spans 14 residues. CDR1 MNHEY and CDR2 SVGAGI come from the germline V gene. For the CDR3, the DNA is TGTGCCACTATCCCCCCCTCGGCGGTTGAGACCCAGTACTTC. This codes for CATIPPSAVETQYF.

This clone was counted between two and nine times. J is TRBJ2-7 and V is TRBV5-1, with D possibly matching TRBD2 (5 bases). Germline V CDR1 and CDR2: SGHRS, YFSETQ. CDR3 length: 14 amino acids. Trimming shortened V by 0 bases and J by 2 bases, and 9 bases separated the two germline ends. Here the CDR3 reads CASSLVGETYEQYF. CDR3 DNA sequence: TGCGCCAGCAGCTTGGTCGGGGAAACCTACGAGCAGTACTTC.

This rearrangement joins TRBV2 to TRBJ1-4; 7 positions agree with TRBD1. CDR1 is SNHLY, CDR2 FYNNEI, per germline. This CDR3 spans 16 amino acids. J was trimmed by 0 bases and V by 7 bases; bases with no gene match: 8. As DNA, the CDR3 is TGTGCCAGCAATGGACAGGCCCGGGCAACTAATGAAAAACTGTTTTTT. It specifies CASNGQARATNEKLFF. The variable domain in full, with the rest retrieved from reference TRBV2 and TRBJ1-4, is EPEVTQTPSHQVTQMGQEVILRCVPISNHLYFYWYRQILGQKVEFLVSFYNNEISEKSEIFDDQFSVERPDGSNFTLKIRSTKLEDSAMYFCASNGQARATNEKLFFGSGTQLSVL.

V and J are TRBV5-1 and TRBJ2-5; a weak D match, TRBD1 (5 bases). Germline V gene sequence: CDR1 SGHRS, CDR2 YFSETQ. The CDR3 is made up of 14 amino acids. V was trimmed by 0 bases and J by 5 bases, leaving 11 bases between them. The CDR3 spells CASSLALGVETQYF. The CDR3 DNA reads TGCGCCAGCAGCTTGGCCTTAGGGGTGGAGACCCAGTACTTC. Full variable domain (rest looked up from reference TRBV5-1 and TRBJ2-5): KAGVTQTPRYLIKTRGQQVTLSCSPISGHRSVSWYQQTPGQGLQFLFEYFSETQRNKGNFPGRFSGRQFSNSRSEMNVSTLELGDSALYLCASSLALGVETQYFGPGTRLLVL.

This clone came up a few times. This chain's CDR3 is CASSLEGQSEQFF. The CDR3 DNA sequence: TGCGCCAGCAGCTTGGAGGGACAGAGTGAGCAGTTCTTC. The chain joins TRBV5-1 to TRBJ2-1, with 7 positions matching TRBD1. V gave up 0 bases and J gave up 9 bases; unmatched junction bases: 3. This CDR3 is built from 13 residues. Germline-derived CDR1 and CDR2 are SGHRS and YFSETQ.

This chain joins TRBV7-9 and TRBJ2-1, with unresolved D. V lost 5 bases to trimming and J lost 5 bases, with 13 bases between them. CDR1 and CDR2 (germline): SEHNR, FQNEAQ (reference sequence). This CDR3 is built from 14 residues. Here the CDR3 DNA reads TGTGCCAGCAGCCCCCCCAGGAACCACAATGAGCAGTTCTTC. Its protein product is CASSPPRNHNEQFF.

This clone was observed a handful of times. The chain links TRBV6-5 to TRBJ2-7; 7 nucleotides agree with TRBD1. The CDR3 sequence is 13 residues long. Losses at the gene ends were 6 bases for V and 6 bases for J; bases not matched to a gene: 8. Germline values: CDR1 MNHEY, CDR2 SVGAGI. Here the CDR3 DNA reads TGTGCCAGCAGGGCCGACAGGGTCCGCGAGCAGTACTTC. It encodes CASRADRVREQYF.

CDR3 in amino acids: CASSPTGHGPYEQYF. In nucleotides, the CDR3 is TGTGCCAGCTCACCTACAGGCCATGGCCCCTACGAGCAGTACTTC. The gene calls are TRBV18 and TRBJ2-7, with D perhaps matching TRBD1 (5 bases). V lost 3 bases to trimming and J lost 2 bases, with 14 bases between them. CDR1 KGHSH and CDR2 LQKENI come from the germline V gene. The CDR3 has 15 residues.

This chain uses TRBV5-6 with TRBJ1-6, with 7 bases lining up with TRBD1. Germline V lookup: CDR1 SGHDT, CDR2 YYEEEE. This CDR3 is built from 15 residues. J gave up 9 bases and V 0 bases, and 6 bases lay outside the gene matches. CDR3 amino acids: CASSLAGGGGSPLHF. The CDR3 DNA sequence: TGTGCCAGCAGCTTGGCAGGGGGAGGTGGTTCACCCCTCCACTTT.

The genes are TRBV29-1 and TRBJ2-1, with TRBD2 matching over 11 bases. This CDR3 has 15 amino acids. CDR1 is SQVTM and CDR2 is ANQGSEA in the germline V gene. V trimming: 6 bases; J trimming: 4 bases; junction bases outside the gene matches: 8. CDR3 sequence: CSVYGGLAVYNEQFF. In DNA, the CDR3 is TGCAGCGTGTATGGGGGACTAGCGGTATACAATGAGCAGTTCTTC.

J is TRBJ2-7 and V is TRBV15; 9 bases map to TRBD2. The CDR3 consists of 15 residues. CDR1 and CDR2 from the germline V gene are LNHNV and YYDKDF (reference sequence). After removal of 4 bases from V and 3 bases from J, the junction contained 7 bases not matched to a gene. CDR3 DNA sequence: TGTGCCACCAGCACAGGTAGCGGGGGTCTCTACGAGCAGTACTTC. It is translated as CATSTGSGGLYEQYF.